The source of this T cell receptor (beta chain) is a study of shared clonotypes between healthy human individuals. The CDR3 sequence is 16 residues long. The J segment lost 0 bases and the V segment lost 5 bases, leaving 9 bases of the junction unmatched. Germline lookup yields CDR1 SGHNT and CDR2 YYREEE (reference sequence). For sorted subsets, 150 to 200 ng DNA per replicate equaled tens of thousands of T cell genomes. This table comes from immunoSEQ multiplex PCR, and its TCRdb copy is limited to in-frame clones, with some not included. The table includes 2,500,000 or so clones, around 90% detected once.

This receptor was taken from a man younger than 35 in good health. The sample taken for sequencing was naive CD4+ T cells sorted from blood. As to subset: CD45RA+ positively selected. The chain links TRBV5-4 to TRBJ2-5, with 8 bases identical to TRBD2. Written as DNA, the CDR3 is TGTGCCAGCAGATCCTCGGGTAGCGGGGACCAAGAGACCCAGTACTTC. This sequence encodes CASRSSGSGDQETQYF.